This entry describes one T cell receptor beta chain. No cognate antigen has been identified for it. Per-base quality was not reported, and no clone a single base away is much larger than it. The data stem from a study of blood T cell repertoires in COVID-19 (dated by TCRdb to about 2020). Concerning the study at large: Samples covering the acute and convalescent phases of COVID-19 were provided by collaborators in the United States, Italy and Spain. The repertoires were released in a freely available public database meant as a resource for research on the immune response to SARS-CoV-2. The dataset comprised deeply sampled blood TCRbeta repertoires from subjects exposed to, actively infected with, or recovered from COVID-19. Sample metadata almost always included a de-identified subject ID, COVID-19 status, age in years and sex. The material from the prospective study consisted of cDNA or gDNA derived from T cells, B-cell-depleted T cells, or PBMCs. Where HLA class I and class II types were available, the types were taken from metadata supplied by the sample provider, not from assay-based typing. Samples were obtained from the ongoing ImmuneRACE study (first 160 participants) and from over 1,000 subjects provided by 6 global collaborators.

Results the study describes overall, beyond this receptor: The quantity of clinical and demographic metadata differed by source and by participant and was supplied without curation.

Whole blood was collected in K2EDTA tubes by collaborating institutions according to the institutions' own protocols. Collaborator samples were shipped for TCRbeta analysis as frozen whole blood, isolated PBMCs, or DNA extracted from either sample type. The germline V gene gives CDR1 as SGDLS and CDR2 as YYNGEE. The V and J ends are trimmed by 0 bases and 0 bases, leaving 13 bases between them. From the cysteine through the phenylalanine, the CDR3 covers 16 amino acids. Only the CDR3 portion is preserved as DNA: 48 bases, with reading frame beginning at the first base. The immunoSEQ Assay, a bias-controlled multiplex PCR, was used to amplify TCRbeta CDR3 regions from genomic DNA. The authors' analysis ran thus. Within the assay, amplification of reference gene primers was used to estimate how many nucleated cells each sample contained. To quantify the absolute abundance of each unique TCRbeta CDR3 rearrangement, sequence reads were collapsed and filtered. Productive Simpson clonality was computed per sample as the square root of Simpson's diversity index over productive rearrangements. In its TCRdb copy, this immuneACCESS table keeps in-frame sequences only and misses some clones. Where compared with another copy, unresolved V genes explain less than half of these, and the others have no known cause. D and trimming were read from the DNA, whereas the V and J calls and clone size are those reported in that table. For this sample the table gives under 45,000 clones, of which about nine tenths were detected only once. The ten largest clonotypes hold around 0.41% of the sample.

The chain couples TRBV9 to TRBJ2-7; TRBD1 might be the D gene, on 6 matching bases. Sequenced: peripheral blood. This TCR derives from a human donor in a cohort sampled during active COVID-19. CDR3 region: CASSVGSGDGSYEQYF. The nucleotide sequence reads TGTGCCAGCAGCGTAGGTTCAGGGGACGGCTCCTACGAGCAGTACTTC.